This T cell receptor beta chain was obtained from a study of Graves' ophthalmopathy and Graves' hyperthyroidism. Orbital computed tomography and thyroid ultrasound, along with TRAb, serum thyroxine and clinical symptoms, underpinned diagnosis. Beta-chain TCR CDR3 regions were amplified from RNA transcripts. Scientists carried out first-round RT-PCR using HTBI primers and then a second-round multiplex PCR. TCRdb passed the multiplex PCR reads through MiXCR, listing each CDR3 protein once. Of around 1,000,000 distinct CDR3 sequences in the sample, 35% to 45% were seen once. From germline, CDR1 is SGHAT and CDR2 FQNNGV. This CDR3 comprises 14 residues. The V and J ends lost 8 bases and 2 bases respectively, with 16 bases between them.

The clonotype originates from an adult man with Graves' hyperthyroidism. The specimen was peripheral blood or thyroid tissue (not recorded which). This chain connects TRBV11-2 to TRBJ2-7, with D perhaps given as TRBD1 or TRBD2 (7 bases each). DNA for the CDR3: TGTGCCAGCCAGGGGGGGGCTACAACCTACGAGCAGTACTTC. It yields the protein CASQGGATTYEQYF.